The 32 T cell receptor beta chains below come from one sample, sequenced in a study of blood T cell repertoires in COVID-19. The method was immunoSEQ multiplex PCR; TCRdb's version includes in-frame clones alone and lacks a portion of them. Of 250,000 to 300,000 clones in the sample, roughly 91% are singletons; the top ten hold approximately 2.5%. Sequencing was performed on PBMCs or T cells enriched from blood (not recorded which). These receptors all come from a woman in her thirties or forties with acute COVID-19.

The V gene is TRBV4-1, the J gene TRBJ1-1; TRBD1 agrees at 7 bases. The CDR3 consists of 16 residues. Germline assignment: CDR1 MGHRA and CDR2 YSYEKL. V lost 4 bases and J lost 0; bases outside the gene matches: 8. The CDR3 loop reads CASSRGTEGMNTEAFF. The CDR3 DNA follows: TGCGCCAGCAGCCGAGGGACAGAAGGTATGAACACTGAAGCTTTCTTT.

This clone has just a few counts. This chain links TRBV6-1 with TRBJ2-7, with 7 bases aligning to TRBD2. The J segment lost 3 bases and the V segment lost 0 bases, leaving 8 bases of the junction unmatched. Germline V gene sequence: CDR1 MNHNS, CDR2 SASEGT. This CDR3 is 16 amino acids long. The CDR3 DNA reads as TGTGCCAGCAGTGAAGCGGCAGGGACTATTCGCTACGAGCAGTACTTC. It specifies CASSEAAGTIRYEQYF.

The gene calls are TRBV21-1 and TRBJ1-3; TRBD1 was called by the table and not checked on the DNA. TRBV21-1 is described as a pseudogene. CDR3 length: 16 residues. The CDR3 DNA is TGTGCCAGCATCCACCCGACAGCCCAGACGGGAAACACCATATATTTT. Translating it yields CASIHPTAQTGNTIYF.

The rearrangement links TRBV5-6 to TRBJ2-3, with TRBD2 matching 11 bases. J lost 0 bases, V lost 7 bases, and 1 base had no gene match. There are 14 residues in the CDR3. Germline V gene sequence: CDR1 SGHDT, CDR2 YYEEEE. In nucleotides, the CDR3 is TGTGCCAGCTCTAGCGGGGGGAGCACAGATACGCAGTATTTT. It is translated as CASSSGGSTDTQYF.

V gene TRBV27 combines with J gene TRBJ2-6; 7 bases are shared with TRBD1. Germline V lookup: CDR1 MNHEY, CDR2 SMNVEV (reference sequence). The CDR3 length is 22 residues. With 0 bases clipped from V and 0 bases from J, the junction kept 17 bases outside the gene matches. DNA of the CDR3: TGTGCCAGCAGTTTATCCGCGCATCCCCGAGGGACAGCACTCTCTGGGGCCAACGTCCTGACTTTC. Translating gives CASSLSAHPRGTALSGANVLTF. The entire variable domain, with the rest obtained from reference TRBV27 and TRBJ2-6, is as follows: EAQVTQNPRYLITVTGKKLTVTCSQNMNHEYMSWYRQDPGLGLRQIYYSMNVEVTDKGDVPEGYKVSRKEKRNFPLILESPSPNQTSLYFCASSLSAHPRGTALSGANVLTFGAGSRLTVL.

This clone was observed once. The chain links TRBV7-8 to TRBJ2-5; D uncertain. This CDR3 has 17 residues. Germline V gives CDR1 SGHVS, CDR2 FQNEAQ. The ends were cut back, 1 base at V and 3 bases at J, with 18 bases in the middle. This CDR3 reads CASSLGAVATSKETQYF. The CDR3 DNA reads TGTGCCAGCAGCTTAGGGGCCGTCGCTACCTCAAAAGAGACCCAGTACTTC.

As concerns this clone: At one boundary the junction diverges from the germline segment, which might be a read error. The chain is built from TRBV7-7 and TRBJ2-3; TRBD2 agrees at 9 bases. The germline V gene has CDR1 SSHAT and CDR2 FNYEAQ (reference sequence). The CDR3 runs to 15 residues. The CDR3 here is CASSRGLASTDTQYF. The DNA for the CDR3 is TGTGCTAGCAGCAGAGGACTAGCGAGCACAGATACGCAGTATTTT.

This clone was observed a few times. The DNA is left out, because the CDR3 cannot be placed on it with certainty; the CDR3 is given as TCRdb lists it. The rearrangement links TRBV6-2 or TRBV6-3 to TRBJ2-1; the table names TRBD2, a call not compared with the DNA. The CDR3 extends over 13 residues, inclusive of both ends. Germline CDR1 and CDR2: MNHEY and SVGEGT. This CDR3 reads CASSTSGGREQFF.

The gene calls are TRBV7-2 and TRBJ2-1; 11 nucleotides line up with TRBD2. The germline V gene has CDR1 SGHTA and CDR2 FQGNSA. This CDR3 is 18 amino acids long. V trimming: 2 bases; J trimming: 3 bases; junction bases outside the gene matches: 9. The CDR3 region is CASSLISGGARLYNEQFF. The CDR3, as DNA: TGTGCCAGCAGCTTAATTAGCGGGGGGGCCAGGCTCTACAATGAGCAGTTCTTC.

This clone was picked up a small number of times. The V call is TRBV30, the J call TRBJ2-4, with TRBD1 identical over 10 bases. The CDR3 extends over 15 amino acids. Trimming removed 4 bases from V and 2 bases from J; junction bases left unmatched: 5. CDR1 is GTSNPN, CDR2 SVGIG, per germline (reference sequence). The CDR3 region has the DNA TGTGCCTGGAAAGACAGGGGGCGGTCCAAAAACATTCAGTACTTC. This gives the protein CAWKDRGRSKNIQYF.

The chain links TRBV9 to TRBJ2-5, with D perhaps TRBD1 (6 bases). The CDR3 runs to 15 residues. Germline CDR1 is SGDLS and CDR2 is YYNGEE. V was clipped by 0 bases and J by 4 bases, with 13 bases between them. This CDR3 is CASSVGGTTGETQYF. The DNA for the CDR3 is TGTGCCAGCAGCGTAGGGGGGACAACCGGAGAGACCCAGTACTTC.

The chain has TRBV3-1 (or the pseudogene TRBV3-2) and TRBJ1-5; TRBD1 agrees at 9 bases. Trimming removed 1 base from V and 0 bases from J; junction bases left unmatched: 10. Germline loops: CDR1 LGHDT, CDR2 YNNKEL (reference sequence). The CDR3 contains 19 residues. The CDR3: CASSQARDREENSNQPQHF. The CDR3 DNA reads TGTGCCAGCAGCCAAGCGAGGGACAGGGAGGAGAATAGCAATCAGCCCCAGCATTTT.

This chain uses TRBV3-1 (or the pseudogene TRBV3-2) with TRBJ1-3, with 9 bases aligning to TRBD1. This CDR3 has 15 residues. Trimming cost V 7 bases and J 3 bases; bases outside gene matches: 7. Germline-derived CDR1 and CDR2 are LGHDT and YNNKEL (reference sequence). This chain's CDR3 is CASNDGTGYGNTIYF. CDR3 bases: TGTGCCAGCAACGACGGGACAGGGTATGGAAACACCATATATTTT.

The chain employs TRBV6-6 and TRBJ2-5; 7 bases agree with TRBD2. The CDR3 totals 13 residues. Unmatched junction bases numbered 8, after V lost 6 bases and J lost 7 bases. CDR1 is MNHNY, CDR2 SVGAGI, per germline (reference sequence). DNA for the CDR3: TGTGCCAGCAGCTGGACTAGTAGTGGGACCCAGTACTTC. Encoded protein: CASSWTSSGTQYF.

The genes are TRBV6-5 and TRBJ1-3, with a possible D match to TRBD1 (5 bases). V shed 6 bases and J shed 0 bases, with 6 bases lying between them. CDR3 length equals 13 residues. CDR1 is MNHEY and CDR2 is SVGAGI in the germline V gene. CDR3 DNA sequence: TGTGCCAGCAGAGACAGCTCTGGAAACACCATATATTTT. Its translation: CASRDSSGNTIYF.

This clone was seen just once. The gene calls are TRBV7-2 and TRBJ2-7; 10 nucleotides align to TRBD1. The germline V gene has CDR1 SGHTA and CDR2 FQGNSA. CDR3 length: 16 residues. With 5 bases clipped from V and 2 bases from J, the junction kept 9 bases outside the gene matches. The CDR3 DNA follows: TGTGCCAGCAGCCCCACCTCCGGGACAGGGGCCTACGAGCAGTACTTC. It yields the protein CASSPTSGTGAYEQYF.

The V call is TRBV28, the J call TRBJ2-6, with D possibly TRBD1 on 6 matching bases. Germline CDR1 MDHEN, CDR2 SYDVKM. V was trimmed by 6 bases and J by 0 bases, leaving 15 bases between them. The CDR3 consists of 17 residues. The CDR3: CASSAPQGSSGANVLTF. The CDR3 nucleotides read TGTGCCAGCAGCGCTCCCCAGGGGAGCTCTGGGGCCAACGTCCTGACTTTC.

The table lists this clone with a count of one. The gene calls are TRBV21-1 and TRBJ1-2. TRBV21-1 is annotated as a pseudogene. The CDR3 is 9 residues long. The CDR3 sequence: CASSKVGGF. The CDR3 region has the DNA TGTGCCAGCAGCAAAGTCGGCGGCTTC.

J is TRBJ2-2 and V is TRBV15; D gene uncertain. This CDR3 is 13 amino acids long. In germline, CDR1 is LNHNV, CDR2 YYDKDF (reference sequence). Trimming removed 9 bases from V and 5 bases from J, with 13 bases in between. CDR3 protein: CATLEVSTGELFF. CDR3 sequence (DNA): TGTGCCACTCTTGAGGTATCGACCGGGGAGCTGTTTTTT.

This sequence joins TRBV30 and TRBJ2-3; a weak D match, TRBD1 (6 bases). Trimming removed 0 bases from V and 6 bases from J, with 19 bases in between. Germline CDR1 reads GTSNPN; CDR2 reads SVGIG (reference sequence). This CDR3 is built from 16 residues. CDR3 sequence (DNA): TGTGCCTGGAGTGTAATGACAGGACCTCGCGAGGATACGCAGTATTTT. The encoded protein is CAWSVMTGPREDTQYF.

The chain couples TRBV18 to TRBJ2-6, with 7 bases identical to TRBD2. J was trimmed by 0 bases and V by 3 bases; bases with no gene match: 8. There are 18 residues in the CDR3. Germline V lookup: CDR1 KGHSH, CDR2 LQKENI. CDR3: CASSPVASGPSGANVLTF. DNA for the CDR3: TGTGCCAGCTCACCGGTGGCTAGCGGACCCTCTGGGGCCAACGTCCTGACTTTC.

CDR3 amino acids: CASSQQLHTDTQYF. The CDR3 DNA follows: TGTGCCAGCAGTCAACAGCTTCACACAGATACGCAGTATTTT. The chain employs TRBV6-6 and TRBJ2-3; D is unresolved. Germline V gene sequence: CDR1 MNHNY, CDR2 SVGAGI (reference sequence). The CDR3 extends over 14 amino acids. V was clipped by 5 bases and J by 2 bases, with 11 bases between them.

J is TRBJ2-1 and V is TRBV30; the D gene is possibly TRBD2 (5 bases). The germline V gene has CDR1 GTSNPN and CDR2 SVGIG (reference sequence). This CDR3 contains 13 residues. V lost 1 base, J lost 9 bases, and 13 bases lay in between. CDR3 protein: CAWSGRASSEQFF. The CDR3 DNA follows: TGTGCCTGGAGTGGTCGGGCTAGCTCTGAGCAGTTCTTC.

The J gene is TRBJ1-2, the V gene TRBV2; 7 nucleotides agree with TRBD1. The ends lost 5 bases at V and 8 bases at J; junction bases unmatched: 11. CDR1 and CDR2 (germline): SNHLY, FYNNEI. The CDR3 is 14 residues long. The CDR3 is CASSPGQRTRGYTF. In DNA form, the CDR3 reads TGTGCCAGCAGTCCGGGACAGCGCACCCGAGGCTACACCTTC.

The chain is built from TRBV19 and TRBJ1-4, with D perhaps matching TRBD1 (6 bases). Trimming left V 6 bases short and J 8 bases short, with 19 bases between. CDR3 size: 15 residues. In germline, CDR1 is LNHDA, CDR2 SQIVND (reference sequence). In DNA form, the CDR3 reads TGTGCCAGTAGGAAAGCTTCGGCAGGGGTAGAAAAACTGTTTTTT. Amino acids: CASRKASAGVEKLFF.

This clone showed up just a few times. The V call is TRBV29-1, the J call TRBJ1-2; D is possibly TRBD1 (6 bases). The length of the CDR3 is 12 residues. CDR1 SQVTM and CDR2 ANQGSEA come from the germline V gene. V shed 5 bases and J shed 8 bases, with 15 bases lying between them. The CDR3 sequence: CSVQTGSEGYTF. For the CDR3, the DNA is TGCAGCGTTCAAACAGGGTCGGAGGGCTACACCTTC.

V usage is TRBV25-1 and J usage is TRBJ1-5, with D unclear. Per the germline V gene, CDR1 is MGHDK and CDR2 is SYGVNS. Trimming pared 4 bases from V and 4 bases from J, leaving 5 bases between. The CDR3 has 12 amino acids. CDR3 in amino acids: CASSGQNQPQHF. Here the CDR3 DNA reads TGTGCCAGCAGTGGTCAGAATCAGCCCCAGCATTTT.

The chain joins TRBV3-1 (or the pseudogene TRBV3-2) to TRBJ2-1; 7 bases are shared with TRBD2. Per the germline V gene, CDR1 is LGHDT and CDR2 is YNNKEL (reference sequence). The CDR3 spans 16 residues. The ends lost 3 bases at V and 3 bases at J; junction bases unmatched: 8. The CDR3 coding sequence is TGTGCCAGCAGCCAGGAGCGGGGACTTCACTACAATGAGCAGTTCTTC. Its translation is CASSQERGLHYNEQFF.

J is TRBJ2-1 and V is TRBV9, with 7 bases fitting TRBD2. There are 16 residues in the CDR3. V was pared by 0 bases and J by 7 bases, with 10 bases of the junction left unmatched. In germline, CDR1 is SGDLS, CDR2 YYNGEE. The CDR3 loop reads CASSVDLRGVSNEQFF. CDR3 in DNA: TGTGCCAGCAGCGTAGATCTACGGGGGGTGTCTAATGAGCAGTTCTTC.

The chain couples TRBV2 to TRBJ2-7; possibly TRBD1 for D (5 bases). V was trimmed by 6 bases and J by 0 bases, leaving 9 bases between them. The CDR3 contains 13 residues. Germline V gene sequence: CDR1 SNHLY, CDR2 FYNNEI. The CDR3 DNA reads as TGTGCCAGCAGCTACGACAGCTCCTACGAGCAGTACTTC. This codes for CASSYDSSYEQYF.

This chain connects TRBV7-9 to TRBJ2-3, with D maybe TRBD2 (6 bases). The CDR3 consists of 17 residues. From germline, CDR1 is SEHNR and CDR2 FQNEAQ (reference sequence). Trimming shortened V by 3 bases and J by 2 bases, and 18 bases separated the two germline ends. CDR3 protein: CASSLRRDSQNTDTQYF. The CDR3 coding sequence is TGTGCCAGCAGCTTGCGCCGGGACTCGCAAAACACAGATACGCAGTATTTT.

This rearrangement joins TRBV25-1 to TRBJ2-3, with TRBD2 identical over 9 bases. Looked up from germline, CDR1 is MGHDK and CDR2 is SYGVNS. The CDR3 covers 16 residues. V dropped 4 bases and J dropped 4; count of bases not matched to a gene: 9. The CDR3 DNA follows: TGTGCCAGCAGTGGACAGGGACTAGCCTTTGCAGATACGCAGTATTTT. It codes for CASSGQGLAFADTQYF.